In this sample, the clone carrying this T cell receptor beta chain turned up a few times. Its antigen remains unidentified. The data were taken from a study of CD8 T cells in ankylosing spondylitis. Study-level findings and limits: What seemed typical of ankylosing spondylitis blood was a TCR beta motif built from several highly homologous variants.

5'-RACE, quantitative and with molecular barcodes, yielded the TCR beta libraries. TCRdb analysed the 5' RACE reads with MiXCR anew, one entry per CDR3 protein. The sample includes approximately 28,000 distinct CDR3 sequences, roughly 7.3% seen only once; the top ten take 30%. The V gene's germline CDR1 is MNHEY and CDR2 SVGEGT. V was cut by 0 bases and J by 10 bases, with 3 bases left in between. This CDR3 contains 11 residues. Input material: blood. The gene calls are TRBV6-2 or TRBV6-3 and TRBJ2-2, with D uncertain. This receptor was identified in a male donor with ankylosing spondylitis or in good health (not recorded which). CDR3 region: CASSYSLELFF. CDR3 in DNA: TGTGCCAGCAGTTACTCGTTGGAGCTGTTTTTT.